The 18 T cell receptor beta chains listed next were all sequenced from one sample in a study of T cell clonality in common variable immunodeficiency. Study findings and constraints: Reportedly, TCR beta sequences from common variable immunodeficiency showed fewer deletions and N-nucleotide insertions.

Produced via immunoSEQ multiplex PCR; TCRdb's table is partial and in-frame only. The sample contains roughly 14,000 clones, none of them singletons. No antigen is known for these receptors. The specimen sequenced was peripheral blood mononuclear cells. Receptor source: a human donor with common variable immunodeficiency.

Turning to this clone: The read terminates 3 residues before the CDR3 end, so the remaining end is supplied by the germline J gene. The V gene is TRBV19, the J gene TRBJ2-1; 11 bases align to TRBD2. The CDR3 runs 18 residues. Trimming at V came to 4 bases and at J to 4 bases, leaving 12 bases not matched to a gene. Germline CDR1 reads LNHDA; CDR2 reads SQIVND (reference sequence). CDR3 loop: CASSTPSASGGQYNEQFF. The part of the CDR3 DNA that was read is TGTGCCAGTAGTACCCCCTCCGCTAGCGGGGGGCAGTACAATGAG.

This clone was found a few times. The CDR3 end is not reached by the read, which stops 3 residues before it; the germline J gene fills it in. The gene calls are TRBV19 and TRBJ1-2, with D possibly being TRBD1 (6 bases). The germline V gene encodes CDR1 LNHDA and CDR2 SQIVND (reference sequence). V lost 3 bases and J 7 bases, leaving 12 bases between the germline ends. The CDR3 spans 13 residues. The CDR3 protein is CASSIYPGAGYTF. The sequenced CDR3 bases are TGTGCCAGTAGTATTTACCCAGGGGCTGGC.

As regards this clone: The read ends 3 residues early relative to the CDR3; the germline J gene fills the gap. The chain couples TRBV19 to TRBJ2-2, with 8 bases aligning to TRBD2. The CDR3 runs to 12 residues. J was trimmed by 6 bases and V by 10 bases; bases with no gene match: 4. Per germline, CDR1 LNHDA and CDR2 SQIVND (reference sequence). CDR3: CAIAGYSGELFF. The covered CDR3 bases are TGTGCCATAGCGGGGTATTCCGGGGAG.

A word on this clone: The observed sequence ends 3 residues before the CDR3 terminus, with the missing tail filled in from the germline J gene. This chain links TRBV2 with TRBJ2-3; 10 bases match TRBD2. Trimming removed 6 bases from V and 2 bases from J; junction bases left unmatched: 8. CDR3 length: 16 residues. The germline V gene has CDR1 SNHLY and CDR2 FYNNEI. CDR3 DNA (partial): TGTGCCAGCAGGCCAGGGACTAGCGTATACACAGATACG. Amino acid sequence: CASRPGTSVYTDT. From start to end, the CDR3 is CASRPGTSVYTDTQYF.

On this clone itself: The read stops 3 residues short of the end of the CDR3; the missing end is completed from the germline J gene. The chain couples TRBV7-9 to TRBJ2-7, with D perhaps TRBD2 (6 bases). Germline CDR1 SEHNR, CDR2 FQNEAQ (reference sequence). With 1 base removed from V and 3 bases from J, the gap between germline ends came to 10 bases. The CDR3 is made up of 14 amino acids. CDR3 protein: CASSLVLGGYEQYF. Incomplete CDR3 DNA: TGTGCCAGCAGCTTAGTCCTCGGGGGCTACGAG.

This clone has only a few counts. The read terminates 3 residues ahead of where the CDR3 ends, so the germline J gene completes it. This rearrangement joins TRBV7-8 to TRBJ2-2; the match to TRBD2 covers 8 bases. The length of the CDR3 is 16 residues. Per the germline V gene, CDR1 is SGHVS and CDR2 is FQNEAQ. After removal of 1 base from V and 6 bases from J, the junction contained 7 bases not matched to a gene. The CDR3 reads CASSLVRGGPPGELFF. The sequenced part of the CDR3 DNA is TGTGCCAGCAGCTTAGTACGGGGGGGGCCTCCCGGGGAG.

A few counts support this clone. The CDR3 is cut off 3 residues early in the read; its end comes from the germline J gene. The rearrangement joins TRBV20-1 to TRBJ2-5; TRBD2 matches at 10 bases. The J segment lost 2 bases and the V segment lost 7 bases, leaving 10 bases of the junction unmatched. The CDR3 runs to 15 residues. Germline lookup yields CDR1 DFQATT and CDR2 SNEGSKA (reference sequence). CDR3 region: CSGASGGVAQETQYF. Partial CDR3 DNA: TGCAGTGGGGCTAGCGGGGGAGTAGCGCAAGAGACC.

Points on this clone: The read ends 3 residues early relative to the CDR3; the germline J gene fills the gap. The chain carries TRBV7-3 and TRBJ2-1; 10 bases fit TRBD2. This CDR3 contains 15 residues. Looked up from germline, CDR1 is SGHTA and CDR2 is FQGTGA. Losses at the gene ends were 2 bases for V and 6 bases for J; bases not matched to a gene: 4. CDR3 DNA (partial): TGTGCCAGCAGCTTAGGGACTAGCGCTTTCAATGAG. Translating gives CASSLGTSAFNE. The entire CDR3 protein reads CASSLGTSAFNEQFF.

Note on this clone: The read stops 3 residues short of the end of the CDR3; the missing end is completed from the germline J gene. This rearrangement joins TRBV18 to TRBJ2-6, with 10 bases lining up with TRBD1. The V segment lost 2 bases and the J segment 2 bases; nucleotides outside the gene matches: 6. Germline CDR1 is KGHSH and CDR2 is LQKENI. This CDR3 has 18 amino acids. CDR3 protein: CASSPRNGQGAGANVLTF. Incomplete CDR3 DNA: TGTGCCAGCTCACCAAGGAACGGACAGGGGGCTGGGGCCAACGTC.

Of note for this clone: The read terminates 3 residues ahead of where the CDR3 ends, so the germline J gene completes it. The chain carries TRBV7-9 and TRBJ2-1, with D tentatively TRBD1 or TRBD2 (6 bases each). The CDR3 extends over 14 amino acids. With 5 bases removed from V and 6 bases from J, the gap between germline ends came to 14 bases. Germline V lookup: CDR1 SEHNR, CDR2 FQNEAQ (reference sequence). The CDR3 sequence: CASSPRRGGNEQFF. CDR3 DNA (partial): TGTGCCAGCAGCCCCCGCAGGGGAGGCAATGAG.

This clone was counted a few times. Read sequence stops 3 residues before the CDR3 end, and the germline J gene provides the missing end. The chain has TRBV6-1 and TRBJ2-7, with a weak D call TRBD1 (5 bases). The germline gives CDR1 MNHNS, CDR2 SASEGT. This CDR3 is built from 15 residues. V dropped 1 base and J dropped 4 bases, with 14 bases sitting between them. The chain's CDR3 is CASSEGQGGRYEQYF. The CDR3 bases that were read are TGTGCCAGCAGTGAAGGCCAGGGCGGTCGGTACGAG.

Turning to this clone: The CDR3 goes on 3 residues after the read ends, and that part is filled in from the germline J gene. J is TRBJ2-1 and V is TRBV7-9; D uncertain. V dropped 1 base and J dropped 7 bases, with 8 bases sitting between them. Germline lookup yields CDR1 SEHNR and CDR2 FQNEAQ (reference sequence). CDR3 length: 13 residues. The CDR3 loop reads CASSLVSVNEQFF. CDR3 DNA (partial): TGTGCCAGCAGCTTAGTGTCCGTAAATGAG.

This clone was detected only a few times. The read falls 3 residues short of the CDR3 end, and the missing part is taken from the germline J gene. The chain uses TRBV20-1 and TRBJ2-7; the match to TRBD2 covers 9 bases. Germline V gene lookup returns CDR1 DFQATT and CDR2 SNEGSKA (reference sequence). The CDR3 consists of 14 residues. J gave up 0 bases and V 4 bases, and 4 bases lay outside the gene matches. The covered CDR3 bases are TGCAGTGCTAATCTAGCGGGGAGCTCCTACGAG. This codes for CSANLAGSSYE. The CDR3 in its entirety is CSANLAGSSYEQYF.

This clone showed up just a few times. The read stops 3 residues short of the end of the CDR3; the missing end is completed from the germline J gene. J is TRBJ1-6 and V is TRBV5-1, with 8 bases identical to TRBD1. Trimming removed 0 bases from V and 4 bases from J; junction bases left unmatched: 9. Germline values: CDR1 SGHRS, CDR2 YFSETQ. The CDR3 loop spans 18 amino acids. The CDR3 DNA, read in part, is TGCGCCAGCAGCTTGGAGGGGGACAGGCACGCTTATAATTCACCC. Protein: CASSLEGDRHAYNSP. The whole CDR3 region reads CASSLEGDRHAYNSPLHF.

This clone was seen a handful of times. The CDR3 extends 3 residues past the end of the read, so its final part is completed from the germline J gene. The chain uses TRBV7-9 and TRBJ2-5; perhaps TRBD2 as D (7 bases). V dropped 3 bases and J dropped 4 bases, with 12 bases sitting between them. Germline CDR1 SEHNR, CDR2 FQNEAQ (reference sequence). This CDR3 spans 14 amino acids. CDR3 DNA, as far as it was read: TGTGCCAGCAGCTTTCGGGGGGCAGGAGAGACC. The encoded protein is CASSFRGAGET. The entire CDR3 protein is CASSFRGAGETQYF.

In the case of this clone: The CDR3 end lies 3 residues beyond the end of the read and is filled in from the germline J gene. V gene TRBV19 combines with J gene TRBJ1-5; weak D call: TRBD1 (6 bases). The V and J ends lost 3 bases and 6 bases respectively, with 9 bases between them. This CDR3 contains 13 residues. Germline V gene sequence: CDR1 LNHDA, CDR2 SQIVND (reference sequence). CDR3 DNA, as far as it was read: TGTGCCAGTAGTATTAGGGGGGGTCAGCCC. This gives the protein CASSIRGGQP. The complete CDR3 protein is CASSIRGGQPQHF.

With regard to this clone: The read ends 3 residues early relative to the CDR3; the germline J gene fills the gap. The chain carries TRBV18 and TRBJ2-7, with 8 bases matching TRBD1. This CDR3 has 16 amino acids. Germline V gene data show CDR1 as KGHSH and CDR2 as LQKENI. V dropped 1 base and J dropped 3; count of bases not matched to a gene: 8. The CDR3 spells CASSPLIAGGHYEQYF. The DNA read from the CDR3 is TGTGCCAGCTCACCACTTATTGCAGGGGGCCACTACGAG.

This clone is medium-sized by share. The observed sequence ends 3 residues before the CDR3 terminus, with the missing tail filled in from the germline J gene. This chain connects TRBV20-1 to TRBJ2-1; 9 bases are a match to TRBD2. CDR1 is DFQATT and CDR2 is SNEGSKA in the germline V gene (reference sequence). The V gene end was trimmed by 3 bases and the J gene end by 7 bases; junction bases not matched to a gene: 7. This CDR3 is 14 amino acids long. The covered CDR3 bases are TGCAGTGCTAGGCTCCTAGCGGGGCCGAATGAG. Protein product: CSARLLAGPNE. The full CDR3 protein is CSARLLAGPNEQFF.